Reported below is one T cell receptor (beta chain). As yet, its antigen is unknown. ViraFEST used viral peptide pools to expand antigen-specific CD4+ T cells before sequencing. The authors isolated CD4+ T cells after about eleven days of culture. Subjects were given two BNT162b2 or mRNA-1273 vaccine doses. Profiling relied on immunoSEQ multiplex PCR, and the TCRdb table lists in-frame clones only, not all of them. The top ten clones hold roughly 1.2% of a sample with approximately 61,000 clones, around four fifths of them seen once. Germline assignment: CDR1 SQVTM and CDR2 ANQGSEA. V was clipped by 2 bases and J by 6 bases; unmatched bases: 5. This CDR3 has 13 amino acids. The entry originates in a study of vaccination effects on CD4 cells after COVID-19.

V usage is TRBV29-1 and J usage is TRBJ2-3, with 7 bases lining up with TRBD2. Sequences were derived from CD4+ T cells from PBMCs cultured with HCoV-229E spike peptides, sampled after COVID-19 vaccination. This TCR derives from a human donor who received a COVID-19 vaccine. The CDR3 is CSVEPVREDTQYF. In DNA, the CDR3 is TGCAGCGTTGAACCGGTGCGGGAGGATACGCAGTATTTT.